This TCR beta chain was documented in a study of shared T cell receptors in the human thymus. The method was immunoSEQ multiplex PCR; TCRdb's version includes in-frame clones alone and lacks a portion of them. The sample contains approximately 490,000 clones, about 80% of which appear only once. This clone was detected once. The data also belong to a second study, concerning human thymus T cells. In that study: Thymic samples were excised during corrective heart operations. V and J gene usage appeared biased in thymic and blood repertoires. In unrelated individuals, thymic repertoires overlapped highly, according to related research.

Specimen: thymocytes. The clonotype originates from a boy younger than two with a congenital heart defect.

This chain's CDR3 is CASSQEVNDFFHEQFF. The CDR3 bases are TGTGCCAGCAGCCAAGAAGTTAACGACTTTTTCCATGAGCAGTTCTTC. The chain employs TRBV4-2 and TRBJ2-1; D gene ambiguous. In germline, CDR1 is LGHNA, CDR2 YNFKEQ. The CDR3 extends over 16 amino acids. Between the trimmed V and J ends, which lost 0 bases and 8 bases, there was a span of 17 bases.